Sequencing of this T cell receptor (beta chain) was carried out in a study of regulatory T cells in long-lasting Graves disease. Overall study findings and caveats: Analyses excluded thyroid tissue, covering peripheral blood alone.

Construction of TCR beta libraries relied on iRepertoire HTBI primers and on Arm-PCR targeting CDR3 regions. MiXCR was run by TCRdb on the multiplex PCR reads, yielding one entry per CDR3 protein. The sample includes 450,000 to 600,000 distinct CDR3 sequences, around 15% of them seen just once. Time point of the sample: newly diagnosed GD, antithyroid drugs for less than 3 months. Researchers made the TCR library from RNA that was extracted from PBMCs. This clonotype showed up just a few times. Its matching antigen is unknown. This CDR3 is 16 amino acids long. Losses at the gene ends were 7 bases for V and 4 bases for J; bases not matched to a gene: 15. Germline V lookup: CDR1 DFQATT, CDR2 SNEGSKA (reference sequence). This sample also appeared in a second study, on T cells in Graves' hyperthyroidism and ophthalmopathy.

This TCR came from a man aged 35-49 years with Graves disease. Here the sequenced sample was peripheral blood mononuclear cells (PBMCs), taken at new diagnosis, from a patient treated with antithyroid drugs. The V gene is TRBV20-1, the J gene TRBJ2-3; TRBD2 matches at 9 bases. The DNA for the CDR3 is TGCAGTGGTGGGGGGGTAGCGGGAGATAGGGCAGATACGCAGTATTTT. This sequence encodes CSGGGVAGDRADTQYF.